These 20 T cell receptor beta chains were all obtained from the same sample, sequenced in a study of blood T cell repertoires in COVID-19 (dated by TCRdb to 2020 to 2021). Library preparation employed the immunoSEQ multiplex PCR assay. Entries here come from immuneACCESS through TCRdb and include only in-frame sequences with V and J called. Some clones fail to appear in such tables; in the studies checked, an unresolved V gene covers under half of the shortfall, and the cause of the remainder is unknown. This sample comprises fewer than 120,000 clones, around nine tenths of them detected only once. The ten largest account for 3% to 4% of the sample. The sequenced sample consisted of peripheral blood. These receptors were taken from a woman aged 45 to 65 with acute or convalescent COVID-19.

The chain combines TRBV28 with TRBJ2-2; D may be TRBD2 (5 bases). The germline V gene has CDR1 MDHEN and CDR2 SYDVKM. Trimming removed 3 bases from V and 1 base from J, with 6 bases in between. The CDR3 has 14 amino acids. In DNA, the CDR3 is TGTGCCAGCAGTTTGGCGGGGAACACCGGGGAGCTGTTTTTT. This codes for CASSLAGNTGELFF.

The chain employs TRBV18 and TRBJ2-7; TRBD2 matches at 14 bases. The CDR3 consists of 15 residues. Unmatched junction bases numbered 1, after V lost 3 bases and J lost 3 bases. The germline CDR1 and CDR2 sequences are KGHSH and LQKENI. CDR3 in amino acids: CASSPGLAGVYEQYF. CDR3 nucleotide sequence: TGTGCCAGCTCACCGGGACTAGCGGGGGTCTACGAGCAGTACTTC.

This chain joins TRBV27 and TRBJ1-1; the D is unclear. This CDR3 is 13 amino acids long. Germline V gene data show CDR1 as MNHEY and CDR2 as SMNVEV (reference sequence). Trimming left V 1 base short and J 8 bases short, with 11 bases between. The CDR3 DNA reads as TGTGCCAGCAGTTTATTTTGGGAGACAGAAGCTTTCTTT. Protein: CASSLFWETEAFF.

The rearrangement uses TRBV6-1 and TRBJ1-2; D may be TRBD1 (5 bases). The V end was cut by 0 bases, the J end by 3 bases, with 11 bases between. Germline CDR1 MNHNS, CDR2 SASEGT. The CDR3 covers 15 residues. Here the CDR3 reads CASSEAASGDYGYTF. As DNA, the CDR3 is TGTGCCAGCAGTGAAGCCGCGTCGGGGGACTATGGCTACACCTTC.

CDR3 coding DNA: TGTGCCAGCAGCCAAGTATGGAGAGCCTCTGGAAACACCATATATTTT. Its translation is CASSQVWRASGNTIYF. The chain is built from TRBV3-1 (or the pseudogene TRBV3-2) and TRBJ1-3; unclear D gene. V dropped 1 base and J dropped 0 bases, with 10 bases sitting between them. CDR1 LGHDT and CDR2 YNNKEL come from the germline V gene (reference sequence). CDR3 size: 16 residues.

To note about this clone: The sample has other DNA sequences that encode this CDR3 too. The gene calls are TRBV2 and TRBJ2-7, with a tentative D call TRBD1 (5 bases). Germline V lookup: CDR1 SNHLY, CDR2 FYNNEI. CDR3 length: 14 amino acids. V gave up 6 bases and J gave up 6 bases, with 18 bases separating them. CDR3 loop: CASRQGGQRSEQYF. Here the CDR3 DNA reads TGTGCCAGCAGACAAGGCGGACAAAGGAGCGAGCAGTACTTC.

The chain links TRBV6-5 to TRBJ2-7; 7 bases fit TRBD1. Germline loops: CDR1 MNHEY, CDR2 SVGAGI. The V gene end was trimmed by 2 bases and the J gene end by 4 bases; junction bases not matched to a gene: 8. The CDR3 has 15 amino acids. CDR3 in amino acids: CASSYTGQPLYEQYF. Written as DNA, the CDR3 is TGTGCCAGCAGTTACACGGGACAGCCGCTGTACGAGCAGTACTTC.

The chain is built from TRBV24-1 and TRBJ2-2; 9 bases fit TRBD1. Trimming at V came to 3 bases and at J to 3 bases, leaving 7 bases not matched to a gene. Germline values: CDR1 KGHDR, CDR2 SFDVKD. CDR3 length equals 17 residues. Written as DNA, the CDR3 is TGTGCCACCAGTGATAGGGACAGGGCCGAATACACCGGGGAGCTGTTTTTT. The encoded protein is CATSDRDRAEYTGELFF.

This chain links TRBV15 with TRBJ2-1; tentatively, D is TRBD2 (6 bases). Trimming pared 2 bases from V and 8 bases from J, leaving 22 bases between. The CDR3 runs 17 residues. The V gene's germline CDR1 is LNHNV and CDR2 YYDKDF (reference sequence). The DNA for the CDR3 is TGTGCCACCAGCAGACCCTCTCCCTGGAGGGTTAGGGATGAGCAGTTCTTC. Translating it yields CATSRPSPWRVRDEQFF.

The rearrangement links TRBV5-1 to TRBJ2-3; D perhaps matches TRBD1 (6 bases). Per the germline V gene, CDR1 is SGHRS and CDR2 is YFSETQ. V lost 3 bases to trimming and J lost 1 base, with 12 bases between them. The CDR3 spans 15 residues. CDR3 region: CASSSQGRRTDTQYF. CDR3 nucleotide sequence: TGCGCCAGCAGCTCCCAGGGGCGGCGCACAGATACGCAGTATTTT.

The rearrangement links TRBV27 to TRBJ1-2; maybe TRBD1 (6 bases). The CDR3 has 13 residues. V lost 2 bases and J lost 8, with 12 bases in between. Germline CDR1 and CDR2: MNHEY and SMNVEV (reference sequence). Here the CDR3 DNA reads TGTGCCAGCAGTTTACAACAGGGTGGGGGCTACACCTTC. It translates to CASSLQQGGGYTF.

J is TRBJ2-5 and V is TRBV19; 10 nucleotides agree with TRBD1. The CDR3 runs 15 residues. Germline V CDR1 and CDR2: LNHDA, SQIVND (reference sequence). The V gene end was trimmed by 1 base and the J gene end by 5 bases; junction bases not matched to a gene: 4. The CDR3 loop is CASSIGTGGRETQYF. The CDR3 nucleotides are TGTGCCAGTAGTATAGGGACAGGGGGTCGGGAGACCCAGTACTTC.

The chain combines TRBV9 with TRBJ2-7; tentatively, D is TRBD2 (5 bases). The CDR3 is 13 residues long. CDR1 and CDR2 from the germline V gene are SGDLS and YYNGEE. V dropped 0 bases and J dropped 5 bases, with 9 bases sitting between them. The CDR3 DNA reads TGTGCCAGCAGCGTAGTTGAGGGCAACGAGCAGTACTTC. It translates to CASSVVEGNEQYF.

V is TRBV11-2 and J is TRBJ2-7; D is unclear. Per the germline V gene, CDR1 is SGHAT and CDR2 is FQNNGV. There are 13 residues in the CDR3. V shed 3 bases and J shed 3 bases, with 9 bases lying between them. The CDR3: CASSLGDNYEQYF. CDR3 nucleotide sequence: TGTGCCAGCAGCTTGGGCGACAACTACGAGCAGTACTTC.

The J gene is TRBJ2-7, the V gene TRBV11-2, with 13 positions matching TRBD2. The CDR3 has 16 amino acids. Trimming cost V 3 bases and J 5 bases; bases outside gene matches: 7. Germline loops: CDR1 SGHAT, CDR2 FQNNGV. CDR3 sequence: CASSFSAGTSGNEQYF. CDR3 in DNA: TGTGCCAGCAGCTTCTCTGCTGGGACTAGCGGGAACGAGCAGTACTTC.

The V gene is TRBV19, the J gene TRBJ1-5; 11 nucleotides line up with TRBD1. This CDR3 is built from 15 residues. The V gene end was trimmed by 6 bases and the J gene end by 6 bases; junction bases not matched to a gene: 7. Per germline, CDR1 LNHDA and CDR2 SQIVND (reference sequence). The CDR3 spells CASRSGTGGGQPQHF. The CDR3 DNA reads as TGTGCCAGTAGATCCGGGACAGGGGGAGGTCAGCCCCAGCATTTT.

The rearrangement joins TRBV10-1 to TRBJ2-2, with D possibly TRBD2 on 5 matching bases. V lost 2 bases and J lost 8, with 21 bases in between. This CDR3 has 17 residues. The germline V gene has CDR1 WNHNN and CDR2 SYGVQD (reference sequence). The CDR3 spells CASSEPPAGLRTGELFF. The CDR3 bases are TGCGCCAGCAGTGAGCCCCCGGCGGGTCTTAGAACGGGGGAGCTGTTTTTT.

The chain joins TRBV25-1 to TRBJ1-4, with D maybe TRBD1 (5 bases). Germline V CDR1 and CDR2: MGHDK, SYGVNS. V was pared by 2 bases and J by 4 bases, with 11 bases between. This CDR3 is 15 amino acids long. The CDR3 loop reads CASSEAGALNEKLFF. The CDR3, as DNA: TGTGCCAGCAGTGAAGCTGGGGCACTTAATGAAAAACTGTTTTTT.

This chain joins TRBV28 and TRBJ1-3; 7 bases are shared with TRBD1. Germline V lookup: CDR1 MDHEN, CDR2 SYDVKM. V was pared by 6 bases and J by 0 bases, with 8 bases of the junction left unmatched. The CDR3 sequence is 16 residues long. The CDR3 reads CASRAGGPVSGNTIYF. CDR3 DNA: TGTGCCAGCAGGGCAGGGGGACCTGTCTCTGGAAACACCATATATTTT.

This clone came up once. This chain uses TRBV5-1 with TRBJ2-3; TRBD2 matches 8 bases. The V gene's germline CDR1 is SGHRS and CDR2 YFSETQ. CDR3 size: 16 residues. V lost 0 bases and J lost 2; bases outside the gene matches: 5. CDR3 sequence: CASSLGTSPITDTQYF. The CDR3, as DNA: TGCGCCAGCAGCTTGGGGACTAGCCCCATCACAGATACGCAGTATTTT.